The clone carrying this T cell receptor beta chain was observed many times. The antigen is unknown. The entry originates in a study of Graves' ophthalmopathy and Graves' hyperthyroidism. Looking at the study overall: Peripheral blood collection took place at initial diagnosis, before any treatment.

CDR3 regions of TCR beta were amplified from RNA transcripts. HTBI primers primed a first-round RT-PCR, and a second-round multiplex PCR followed. A single record per CDR3 protein comes from TCRdb applying MiXCR to the multiplex PCR reads. The sample gives over 200,000 distinct CDR3 sequences, around 30% of which show up once; about 9.3% is in the top ten. CDR1 and CDR2 from the germline V gene are SQVTM and ANQGSEA. This CDR3 has 12 amino acids. V was shortened by 6 bases and J by 1 base, with 10 bases between the two germline ends. Whole-study findings and limits: The authors also found most expanded thyroid clonotypes above 0.001 frequency in blood. Stable hyperthyroidism and ophthalmopathy were told apart by a 13-signature model, which achieved roughly 90% sensitivity and roughly 80% specificity.

This TCR derives from a man aged 50 to 60 with Graves' ophthalmopathy. The sequencing input was peripheral blood. V and J are TRBV29-1 and TRBJ2-7, with TRBD1 as a possible D gene (6 bases). As DNA, the CDR3 is TGCAGCGTAGCGGACAGTTCCTACGAGCAGTACTTC. Translated, it gives CSVADSSYEQYF.